This passage covers 30 T cell receptor beta chains from one sample sequenced in a study of control samples from healthy donors and cancer patients. Assay used: immunoSEQ multiplex PCR; TCRdb lists only in-frame clones, some missing. The data show 150,000 or so clones, approximately 93% seen once. The sequenced sample was blood. The receptors shown here come from a man between 50 and 59 years old in good health.

This clone came up once. This rearrangement joins TRBV30 to TRBJ2-3, with D maybe TRBD2 (6 bases). CDR1 is GTSNPN and CDR2 is SVGIG in the germline V gene (reference sequence). The ends were cut back, 1 base at V and 4 bases at J, with 12 bases in the middle. The CDR3 is 14 amino acids. The CDR3 DNA follows: TGTGCCTGGAGTGACCCCGGGAGTGCAGATACGCAGTATTTT. It is translated as CAWSDPGSADTQYF.

V gene TRBV27 combines with J gene TRBJ2-3; D possibly uses TRBD1 or TRBD2 (5 bases each). Germline V gives CDR1 MNHEY, CDR2 SMNVEV (reference sequence). The V gene lost 1 base and the J gene lost 3 bases, with 8 bases spanning the gap. The CDR3 extends over 14 amino acids. The CDR3 protein is CASSLFGTTDTQYF. CDR3 sequence (DNA): TGTGCCAGCAGTTTATTCGGGACGACAGATACGCAGTATTTT.

The CDR3 spells CASSLAGTSTDTQYF. CDR3 sequence (DNA): TGTGCCAGCTCCTTAGCGGGGACTAGCACAGATACGCAGTATTTT. V and J are TRBV7-3 and TRBJ2-3, with 8 nucleotides matching TRBD2. Losses at the gene ends were 8 bases for V and 0 bases for J; bases not matched to a gene: 7. Germline V gene lookup returns CDR1 SGHTA and CDR2 FQGTGA. CDR3 length: 15 residues. Combining the CDR3 with reference TRBV7-3 and TRBJ2-3 gives the whole variable domain GAGVSQTPSNKVTEKGKYVELRCDPISGHTALYWYRQSLGQGPEFLIYFQGTGAADDSGLPNDRFFAVRPEGSVSTLKIQRTERGDSAVYLCASSLAGTSTDTQYFGPGTRLTVL.

The chain uses TRBV4-2 and TRBJ2-2, with 11 bases matching TRBD2. V gave up 1 base and J gave up 7 bases; unmatched junction bases: 11. Germline CDR1 reads LGHNA; CDR2 reads YNFKEQ. CDR3 length: 18 amino acids. The CDR3 DNA is TGTGCCAGCAGCCAAGTGAAATTAGCGGGAGGGCAAGACGGGGAGCTGTTTTTT. Residues: CASSQVKLAGGQDGELFF.

This chain uses TRBV19 with TRBJ2-5; D might be TRBD1 or TRBD2, each matching 5 bases. Germline lookup yields CDR1 LNHDA and CDR2 SQIVND (reference sequence). This CDR3 comprises 15 residues. Trimming left V 6 bases short and J 5 bases short, with 19 bases between. The CDR3 sequence is CASSPPGPGRETQYF. The CDR3 DNA reads as TGTGCCAGTAGCCCACCGGGACCGGGTCGGGAGACCCAGTACTTC.

The chain combines TRBV9 with TRBJ2-2, with TRBD2 matching 8 bases. The germline V gene has CDR1 SGDLS and CDR2 YYNGEE. V lost 0 bases and J lost 5; bases outside the gene matches: 3. The CDR3 length is 15 residues. Here the CDR3 reads CASSVDPGGTGELFF. The CDR3 DNA sequence: TGTGCCAGCAGCGTAGATCCGGGGGGGACCGGGGAGCTGTTTTTT.

The chain has TRBV6-5 and TRBJ2-5, with 7 bases matching TRBD2. Germline-derived CDR1 and CDR2 are MNHEY and SVGAGI. J was trimmed by 5 bases and V by 8 bases; bases with no gene match: 5. This CDR3 contains 12 residues. In DNA form, the CDR3 reads TGTGCCAGCCGGGGGGAAGGGGAGACCCAGTACTTC. Encoded protein: CASRGEGETQYF.

The CDR3 bases are TGTGCCAGCAAGTCGCCTAGCGGGAGGGAGGCCGGGGAGCTGTTTTTT. Translating it yields CASKSPSGREAGELFF. The genes are TRBV2 and TRBJ2-2, with 12 nucleotides matching TRBD2. CDR3 length equals 16 residues. CDR1 and CDR2 (germline): SNHLY, FYNNEI. V was clipped by 7 bases and J by 6 bases; unmatched bases: 9.

The chain recombines TRBV19 with TRBJ2-3; 11 bases agree with TRBD2. The CDR3 consists of 19 residues. Germline CDR1 LNHDA, CDR2 SQIVND (reference sequence). With V trimmed by 1 base and J by 3 bases, 12 bases remained unmatched. The CDR3 DNA reads as TGTGCCAGTAGTATAGGGCTAGCGGGAGGTGGATTTGTGACAGATACGCAGTATTTT. It translates to CASSIGLAGGGFVTDTQYF.

This clone is a singleton in its sample. The rearrangement uses TRBV6-1 and TRBJ1-4, with 7 positions matching TRBD1. V was pared by 1 base and J by 16 bases, with 18 bases of the junction left unmatched. This CDR3 has 16 residues. Germline CDR1 MNHNS, CDR2 SASEGT. CDR3 in amino acids: CASSEVHGTAYNDWFF. The CDR3 DNA sequence: TGTGCCAGCAGTGAAGTTCATGGGACAGCCTATAATGATTGGTTTTTT.

The genes are TRBV7-8 and TRBJ1-5; D is uncertain. Germline loops: CDR1 SGHVS, CDR2 FQNEAQ. V was trimmed by 2 bases and J by 1 base, leaving 3 bases between them. CDR3 length equals 13 residues. The CDR3 here is CASSLRSNQPQHF. The DNA of the CDR3 is TGTGCCAGCAGCTTACGGAGCAATCAGCCCCAGCATTTT.

This chain uses TRBV12-3 or TRBV12-4 with TRBJ2-3, with D hard to call. Trimming cost V 6 bases and J 1 base, with 2 bases left between them. This CDR3 region has 11 residues. As DNA, the CDR3 is TGTGCCAGCAGGGGCACAGATACGCAGTATTTT. It codes for CASRGTDTQYF.

The rearrangement links TRBV18 to TRBJ2-7; D may correspond to TRBD1 or TRBD2 (5 bases each). V gave up 3 bases and J gave up 1 base, with 10 bases separating them. This CDR3 region has 14 residues. Per the germline V gene, CDR1 is KGHSH and CDR2 is LQKENI. CDR3 in DNA: TGTGCCAGCTCACCCCGGGACGGATCCTACGAGCAGTACTTC. It codes for CASSPRDGSYEQYF.

The chain recombines TRBV6-2 or TRBV6-3 with TRBJ2-3; no clear D. Trimming left V 5 bases short and J 6 bases short, with 15 bases between. CDR3 length: 14 amino acids. Germline CDR1 reads MNHEY; CDR2 reads SVGEGT. The CDR3, as DNA: TGTGCCAGCAGTGATGCACCACAATTTGATACGCAGTATTTT. Residues: CASSDAPQFDTQYF.

This clone was recorded once. V usage is TRBV7-9 and J usage is TRBJ1-1; D gene ambiguous. CDR3 length equals 12 residues. V was clipped by 3 bases and J by 1 base, with 3 bases between them. Germline V gene data show CDR1 as SEHNR and CDR2 as FQNEAQ (reference sequence). CDR3 protein: CASSFSNTEAFF. The CDR3 coding sequence is TGTGCCAGCAGCTTTTCGAACACTGAAGCTTTCTTT.

This rearrangement joins TRBV4-2 to TRBJ2-3; no clear D gene. The ends were cut back, 0 bases at V and 5 bases at J, with 3 bases in the middle. Looked up from germline, CDR1 is LGHNA and CDR2 is YNFKEQ. CDR3 length equals 12 residues. CDR3 DNA sequence: TGTGCCAGCAGCCAAGAGCGAGATACGCAGTATTTT. The encoded protein is CASSQERDTQYF.

This clone was observed once. The rearrangement joins TRBV18 to TRBJ2-2; D is undetermined. The V end was cut by 2 bases, the J end by 0 bases, with 10 bases between. The CDR3 runs to 16 residues. Germline V gene data show CDR1 as KGHSH and CDR2 as LQKENI. CDR3 DNA sequence: TGTGCCAGCTCACCAACCAATGGGCCGAACACCGGGGAGCTGTTTTTT. The encoded protein is CASSPTNGPNTGELFF.

The chain carries TRBV19 and TRBJ1-6, with 7 bases aligning to TRBD1. Germline V CDR1 and CDR2: LNHDA, SQIVND (reference sequence). Trimming took 10 bases from V and 8 from J; bases not matched to a gene: 8. The length of the CDR3 is 13 residues. The CDR3 DNA reads TGTGCCACCACGTTGGGACAGTATTCACCCCTCCACTTT. It translates to CATTLGQYSPLHF.

The chain is built from TRBV3-1 (or the pseudogene TRBV3-2) and TRBJ2-5; TRBD2 might be the D (6 bases). V lost 4 bases, J lost 1 base, and 19 bases lay in between. This CDR3 has 17 residues. Germline lookup yields CDR1 LGHDT and CDR2 YNNKEL (reference sequence). This CDR3 reads CASSPRWGDRLQETQYF. In DNA, the CDR3 is TGTGCCAGCAGCCCCCGTTGGGGGGACCGGCTCCAAGAGACCCAGTACTTC.

This chain joins TRBV28 and TRBJ2-1, with a possible D match to TRBD2 (6 bases). From germline, CDR1 is MDHEN and CDR2 SYDVKM. The CDR3 length is 15 residues. Deletions cut 7 bases from V and 5 bases from J, with 18 bases between. The CDR3 loop is CASNPAGAVNNEQFF. The CDR3 bases are TGTGCCAGCAACCCAGCGGGCGCTGTCAACAATGAGCAGTTCTTC. Supplemented by reference TRBV28 and TRBJ2-1, the full variable domain reads DVKVTQSSRYLVKRTGEKVFLECVQDMDHENMFWYRQDPGLGLRLIYFSYDVKMKEKGDIPEGYSVSREKKERFSLILESASTNQTSMYLCASNPAGAVNNEQFFGPGTRLTVL.

V usage is TRBV4-1 and J usage is TRBJ2-7, with D hard to call. Germline CDR1 and CDR2: MGHRA and YSYEKL. The V end was cut by 1 base, the J end by 3 bases, with 7 bases between. The CDR3 is 13 residues long. CDR3 DNA: TGCGCCAGCAGCCAAGTAAGGAACTACGAGCAGTACTTC. As protein: CASSQVRNYEQYF.

The chain couples TRBV11-2 to TRBJ2-7, with 13 bases fitting TRBD2. This CDR3 is built from 16 residues. Unmatched junction bases numbered 7, after V lost 4 bases and J lost 4 bases. CDR1 is SGHAT, CDR2 FQNNGV, per germline. The CDR3 here is CASSSWTSGRVYEQYF. The DNA of the CDR3 is TGTGCCAGCAGCTCCTGGACTAGCGGGAGAGTATACGAGCAGTACTTC.

This chain joins TRBV30 and TRBJ2-1; TRBD2 matches 10 bases. J lost 3 bases, V lost 1 base, and 0 bases had no gene match. The CDR3 sequence is 14 residues long. CDR1 and CDR2 from the germline V gene are GTSNPN and SVGIG (reference sequence). The DNA for the CDR3 is TGTGCCTGGAGTGGACTAGCGGGCTACAATGAGCAGTTCTTC. This codes for CAWSGLAGYNEQFF.

This chain links TRBV5-1 with TRBJ2-4; TRBD2 might be the D (6 bases). Germline lookup yields CDR1 SGHRS and CDR2 YFSETQ. V was pared by 1 base and J by 1 base, with 15 bases between. The CDR3 loop spans 17 amino acids. The CDR3 nucleotides read TGCGCCAGCAGCTTGTGGCGGGGTAACGAGGCCAAAAACATTCAGTACTTC. Its translation is CASSLWRGNEAKNIQYF.

The chain carries TRBV19 and TRBJ2-3, with D uncertain. The CDR3 runs 13 residues. Trimming pared 1 base from V and 6 bases from J, leaving 8 bases between. Germline CDR1 reads LNHDA; CDR2 reads SQIVND (reference sequence). The CDR3, as DNA: TGTGCCAGTAGTATAGGGGCCGGGGATACGCAGTATTTT. Protein product: CASSIGAGDTQYF.

The chain uses TRBV3-1 (or the pseudogene TRBV3-2) and TRBJ1-1, with a weak D call TRBD1 (5 bases). V dropped 6 bases and J dropped 6 bases, with 8 bases sitting between them. The CDR3 contains 11 residues. The V gene's germline CDR1 is LGHDT and CDR2 YNNKEL (reference sequence). The CDR3 nucleotides are TGTGCCAGCAGGCGACAGTCTGAAGCTTTCTTT. Residues: CASRRQSEAFF.

In this sample, this clone turned up once. The chain is built from TRBV6-5 and TRBJ2-7, with 7 bases that match TRBD2. The CDR3 is made up of 14 amino acids. Unmatched junction bases numbered 11, after V lost 10 bases and J lost 2 bases. The germline CDR1 and CDR2 sequences are MNHEY and SVGAGI. The CDR3 DNA follows: TGTGCCACCCGATCCGGGGCGGGAGCCTACGAGCAGTACTTC. It encodes CATRSGAGAYEQYF.

The chain employs TRBV9 and TRBJ2-7; 8 bases line up with TRBD1. The V and J ends lost 4 bases and 4 bases, in that order; junction bases with no gene match: 7. The CDR3 sequence is 14 residues long. CDR1 is SGDLS and CDR2 is YYNGEE in the germline V gene. The CDR3 region is CASSPRTGTYEQYF. CDR3 sequence (DNA): TGTGCCAGCAGCCCCCGGACAGGGACGTACGAGCAGTACTTC.

This clone has just one count. This chain joins TRBV2 and TRBJ2-1; 7 bases are shared with TRBD2. CDR1 is SNHLY and CDR2 is FYNNEI in the germline V gene. The CDR3 covers 12 residues. V lost 7 bases, J lost 7 bases, and 4 bases stayed unmatched. The CDR3 loop is CASIYGGNEQFF. The DNA for the CDR3 is TGTGCCAGCATCTACGGGGGGAATGAGCAGTTCTTC.

The chain has TRBV3-1 (or the pseudogene TRBV3-2) and TRBJ1-3; 7 positions agree with TRBD1. J lost 3 bases, V lost 5 bases, and 10 bases had no gene match. The CDR3 totals 16 residues. CDR1 and CDR2 (germline): LGHDT, YNNKEL (reference sequence). In DNA form, the CDR3 reads TGTGCCAGCAGCGTATTCTTTAGGGGGCTTGGAAACACCATATATTTT. Translating gives CASSVFFRGLGNTIYF.